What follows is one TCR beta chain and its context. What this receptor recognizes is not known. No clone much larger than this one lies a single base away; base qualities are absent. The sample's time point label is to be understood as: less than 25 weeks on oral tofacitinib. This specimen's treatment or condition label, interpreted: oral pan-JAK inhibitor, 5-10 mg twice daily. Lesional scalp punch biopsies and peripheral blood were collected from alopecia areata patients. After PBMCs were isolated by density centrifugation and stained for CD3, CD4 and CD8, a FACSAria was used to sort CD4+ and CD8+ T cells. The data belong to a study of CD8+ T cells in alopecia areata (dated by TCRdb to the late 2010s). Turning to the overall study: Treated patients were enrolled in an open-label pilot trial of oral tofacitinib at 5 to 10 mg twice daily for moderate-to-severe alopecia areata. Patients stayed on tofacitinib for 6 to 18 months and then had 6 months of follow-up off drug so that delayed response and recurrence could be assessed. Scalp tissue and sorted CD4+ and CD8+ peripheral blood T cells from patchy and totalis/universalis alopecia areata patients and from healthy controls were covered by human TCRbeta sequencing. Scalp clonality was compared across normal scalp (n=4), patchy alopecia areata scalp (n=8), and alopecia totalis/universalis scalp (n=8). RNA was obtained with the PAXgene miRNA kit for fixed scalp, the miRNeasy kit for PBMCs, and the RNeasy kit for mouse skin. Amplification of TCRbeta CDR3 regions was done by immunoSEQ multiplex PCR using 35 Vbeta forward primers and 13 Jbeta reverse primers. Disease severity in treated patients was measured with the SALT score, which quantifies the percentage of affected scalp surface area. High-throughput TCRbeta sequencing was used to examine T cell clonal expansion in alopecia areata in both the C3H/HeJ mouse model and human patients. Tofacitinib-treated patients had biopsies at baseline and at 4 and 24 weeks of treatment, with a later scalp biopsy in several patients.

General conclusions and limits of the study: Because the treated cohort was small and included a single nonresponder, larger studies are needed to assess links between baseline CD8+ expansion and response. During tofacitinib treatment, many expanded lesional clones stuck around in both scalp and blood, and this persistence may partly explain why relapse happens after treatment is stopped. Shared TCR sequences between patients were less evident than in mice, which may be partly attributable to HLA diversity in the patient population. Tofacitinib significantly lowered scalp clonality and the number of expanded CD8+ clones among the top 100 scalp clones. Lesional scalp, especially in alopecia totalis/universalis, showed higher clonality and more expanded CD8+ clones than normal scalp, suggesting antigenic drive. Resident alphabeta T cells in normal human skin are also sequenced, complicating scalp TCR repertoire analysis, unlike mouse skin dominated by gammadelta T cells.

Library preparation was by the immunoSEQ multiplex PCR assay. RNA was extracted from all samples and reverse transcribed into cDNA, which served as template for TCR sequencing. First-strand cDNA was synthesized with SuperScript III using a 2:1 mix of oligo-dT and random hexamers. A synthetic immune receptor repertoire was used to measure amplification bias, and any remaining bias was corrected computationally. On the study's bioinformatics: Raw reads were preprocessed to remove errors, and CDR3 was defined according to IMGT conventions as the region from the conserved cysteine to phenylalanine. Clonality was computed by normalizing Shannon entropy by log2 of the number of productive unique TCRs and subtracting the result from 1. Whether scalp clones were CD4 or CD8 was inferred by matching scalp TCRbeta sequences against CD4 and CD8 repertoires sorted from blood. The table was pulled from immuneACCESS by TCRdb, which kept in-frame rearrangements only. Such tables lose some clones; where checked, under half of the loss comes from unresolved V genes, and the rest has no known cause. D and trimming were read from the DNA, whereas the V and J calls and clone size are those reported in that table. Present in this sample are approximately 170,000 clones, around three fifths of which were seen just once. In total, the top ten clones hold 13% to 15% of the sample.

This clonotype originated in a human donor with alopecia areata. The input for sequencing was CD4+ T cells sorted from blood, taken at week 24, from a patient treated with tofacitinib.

The sequence in DNA is TGTGCCAGCAGTATACAGGGGGCGAATGGCTACACCTTC. The translation is CASSIQGANGYTF. The chain is made from TRBV2 and TRBJ1-2, with 9 bases in between that match TRBD1. The germline V gene provides CDR1 SNHLY and CDR2 FYNNEI. The CDR3 runs 13 amino acids, cysteine and phenylalanine included. The read is trimmed to its CDR3 DNA, 39 bases read in frame from base 1. Relative to germline, V is missing 5 bases and J is missing 6 bases, with 4 bases of the junction outside any gene match.